Sequencing of this T cell receptor (beta chain) was carried out in a study of radiotherapy plus CTLA-4 blockade in lung cancer. As for the study in general: The study recorded objective responses in roughly a sixth of patients and disease control in about 30%. Points from the study as a whole: Tumor-origin TCR clones grew in blood after radiotherapy plus ipilimumab. Early blood T cell clone changes and increased post-radiation serum interferon-beta were reportedly the strongest response predictors.

Focal radiation plus CTLA-4 blockade with ipilimumab was given to patients with chemo-refractory metastatic non-small-cell lung cancer. V lost 6 bases to trimming and J lost 2 bases, with 19 bases between them. The length of the CDR3 is 16 residues. CDR1 is MGHRA and CDR2 is YSYEKL in the germline V gene. Profiled with immunoSEQ multiplex PCR; TCRdb holds only in-frame clones, not every one. Of tens of thousands of clones in the sample, approximately 84% were seen once. Turning to this clone: Its antigen is undetermined.

This chain links TRBV4-1 with TRBJ2-5; D might be TRBD1 (7 bases). This TCR derives from a human donor with non-small cell lung cancer whose response to radiotherapy plus ipilimumab could not be evaluated. This specimen was peripheral blood, taken from a patient treated with radiotherapy plus ipilimumab. The CDR3 nucleotides are TGCGCCAGCAGTCCCGGGGGACAGATGATACAAGAGACCCAGTACTTC. Translating it yields CASSPGGQMIQETQYF.